Sequencing of this T cell receptor beta chain was carried out in a study of T cell responses to AZD1222 COVID-19 vaccine (dated by TCRdb to the early 2020s). Study-level background: A total of over 230 trial participants underwent TCR sequencing, of whom 200 to 220 received two doses of AZD1222 and about 25 received two doses of the MenACWY control vaccine. Trial participants were enrolled by age into 18-55, 56-69 and 70-plus year subgroups, with 148, 28 and 57 TCR-sequenced participants respectively. Study-level results and caveats: Most participants were white British and females outnumbered males, and the authors suggested that clonal diversity may have been underestimated. Conclusions about previously exposed vaccinees are limited because only six or seven AZD1222 recipients were SARS-CoV-2 seropositive at baseline. Spike-specific TCR breadth and depth rose significantly after two AZD1222 doses compared with day 0 and with MenACWY recipients. Nearly half of unique spike-specific TCRs reportedly recognized epitopes outside regions mutated in the B.1.351 and B.1.1.7 variants. The 56-69-year group was small, and its depth increase did not reach significance, likely because of low power. No day 14 peak-response samples were available, so repertoires were characterized only after the peak T cell response. CD4 TCRs associated with the vaccine covered the entire spike protein, and the dominant responses were in regions 160-218 and 743-854.

With respect to this clone: The antigen it recognizes is unknown. No base quality values were provided; no much bigger clone lies one nucleotide off.

The CDR3 regions of human TCRbeta chains were analyzed by immunosequencing. Per the source publication's procedure: TCRs in the repertoires were compared against a reference library of SARS-CoV-2-specific TCRs that had been generated with the MIRA antigen-specificity platform. Breadth was defined as the fraction of unique TCRs that were SARS-CoV-2-associated, and depth was defined as the fraction of total T cells that were SARS-CoV-2-associated. Using the MIRA data, each spike-specific TCR was mapped to the spike region that the TCR reacts to and placed in a CD4 or CD8 class. Log10-transformed breadth and depth values were compared by one-way ANOVA with Sidak's multiple comparisons tests. The immuneACCESS repertoire file appears here via TCRdb, limited to in-frame rearrangements. These files lack a portion of the clones; in checked studies, under half of the deficit traces to unresolved V genes, and the cause of the others is not known. V, J and clone size are taken as reported in that table, and D and trimming were inferred from the DNA itself. The sample data list around 160,000 clones, and about 93% of these were observed just once. Jointly, the top ten make up approximately 2.7% of the sample.

The time point label corresponds to: baseline before first vaccination. The treatment or condition label corresponds to: meningococcal conjugate vaccine given as trial control. The vaccinee samples were drawn from two UK trials, COV001 and COV002, one of which was a single-blind randomized controlled phase 2/3 trial testing AZD1222 (ChAdOx1 nCoV-19) in healthy adults. For TCRbeta chain sequencing, PBMC samples were collected from trial participants at day 0 and at day 28 after the second dose. The sequenced sample was peripheral blood, obtained on day 0 of MenACWY control vaccination. The sequence came from an adult in good health.

The sequenced DNA: TGCGCCAGCAGCGAGCCGGACAGCGAAGCTTTCTTT. This is translated as CASSEPDSEAFF. The chain was built from TRBV5-1 and TRBJ1-1; the D segment could be TRBD1, given 6 matching bases. The CDR3 runs 12 amino acids, cysteine and phenylalanine included. The CDR3 DNA has 36 bases and is translated from base 1. The germline V gene yields SGHRS for CDR1 and YFSETQ for CDR2. V and J lose 4 bases and 8 bases, and a span of 12 bases separates them.